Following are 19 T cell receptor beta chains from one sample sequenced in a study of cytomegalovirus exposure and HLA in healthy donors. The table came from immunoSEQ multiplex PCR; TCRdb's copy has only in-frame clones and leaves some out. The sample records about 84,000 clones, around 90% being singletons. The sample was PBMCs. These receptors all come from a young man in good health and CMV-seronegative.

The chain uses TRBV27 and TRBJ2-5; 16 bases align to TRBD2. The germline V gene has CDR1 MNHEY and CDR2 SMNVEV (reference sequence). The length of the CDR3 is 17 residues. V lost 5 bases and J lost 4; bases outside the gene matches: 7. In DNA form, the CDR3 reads TGTGCCAGCAGTAGCCCGGGACTAGCGGGGGGGCGAGAGACCCAGTACTTC. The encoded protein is CASSSPGLAGGRETQYF.

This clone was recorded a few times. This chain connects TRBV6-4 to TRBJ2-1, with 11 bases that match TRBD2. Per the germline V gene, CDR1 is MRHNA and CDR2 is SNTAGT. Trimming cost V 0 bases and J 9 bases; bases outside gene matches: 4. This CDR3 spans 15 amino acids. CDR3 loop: CASSDSGLAGSEQFF. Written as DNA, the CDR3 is TGTGCCAGCAGTGACTCTGGACTAGCGGGCTCTGAGCAGTTCTTC.

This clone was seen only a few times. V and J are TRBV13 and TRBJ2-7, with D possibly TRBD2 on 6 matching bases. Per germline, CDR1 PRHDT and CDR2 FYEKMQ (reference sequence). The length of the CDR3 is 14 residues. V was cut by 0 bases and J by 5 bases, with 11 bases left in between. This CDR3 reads CASSLGSWGDEQYF. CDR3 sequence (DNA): TGTGCCAGCAGCTTAGGATCCTGGGGGGACGAGCAGTACTTC.

The CDR3 DNA reads TGTGCCAGCAGTGGACAACCAGGGGAGACAGGCTACACCTTC. The encoded protein is CASSGQPGETGYTF. V usage is TRBV28 and J usage is TRBJ1-2, with TRBD1 as a possible D gene (6 bases). This CDR3 spans 14 amino acids. The V gene's germline CDR1 is MDHEN and CDR2 SYDVKM. Between the trimmed V and J ends, which lost 5 bases and 8 bases, there was a span of 18 bases.

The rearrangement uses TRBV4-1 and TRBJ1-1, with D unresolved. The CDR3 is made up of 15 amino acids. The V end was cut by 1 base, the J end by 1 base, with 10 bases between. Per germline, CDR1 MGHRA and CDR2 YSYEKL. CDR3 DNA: TGCGCCAGCAGCCAAGGGCCAGGATCGAACACTGAAGCTTTCTTT. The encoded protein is CASSQGPGSNTEAFF.

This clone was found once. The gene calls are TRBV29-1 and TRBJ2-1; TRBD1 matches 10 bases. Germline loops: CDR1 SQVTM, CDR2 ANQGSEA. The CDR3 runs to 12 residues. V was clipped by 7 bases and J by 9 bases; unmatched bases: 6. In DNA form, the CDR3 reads TGCAGCGGGGACAGGGGAAGGGGTGAGCAGTTCTTC. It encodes CSGDRGRGEQFF.

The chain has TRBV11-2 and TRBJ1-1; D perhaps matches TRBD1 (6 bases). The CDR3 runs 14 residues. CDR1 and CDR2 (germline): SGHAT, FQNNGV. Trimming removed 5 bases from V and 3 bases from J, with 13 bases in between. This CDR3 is CASSATGSDTEAFF. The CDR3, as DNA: TGTGCCAGCAGCGCGACAGGATCTGACACTGAAGCTTTCTTT.

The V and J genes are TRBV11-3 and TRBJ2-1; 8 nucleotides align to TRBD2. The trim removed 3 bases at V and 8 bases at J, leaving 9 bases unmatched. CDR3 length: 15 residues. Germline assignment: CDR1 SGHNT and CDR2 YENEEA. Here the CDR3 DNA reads TGTGCCAGCAGCTTCGCGGGGAGCGGGAGACATGAGCAGTTCTTC. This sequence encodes CASSFAGSGRHEQFF.

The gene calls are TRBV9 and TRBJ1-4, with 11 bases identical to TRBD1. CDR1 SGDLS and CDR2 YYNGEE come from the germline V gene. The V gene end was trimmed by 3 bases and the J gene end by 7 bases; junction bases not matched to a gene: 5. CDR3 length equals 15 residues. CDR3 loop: CASSGRTGGSEKLFF. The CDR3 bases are TGTGCCAGCAGCGGACGGACAGGGGGCTCTGAAAAACTGTTTTTT.

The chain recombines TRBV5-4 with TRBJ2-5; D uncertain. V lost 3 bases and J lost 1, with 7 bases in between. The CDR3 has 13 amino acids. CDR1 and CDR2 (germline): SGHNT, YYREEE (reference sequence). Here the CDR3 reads CASSSYSQETQYF. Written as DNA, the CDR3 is TGTGCCAGCAGCTCGTACTCCCAAGAGACCCAGTACTTC.

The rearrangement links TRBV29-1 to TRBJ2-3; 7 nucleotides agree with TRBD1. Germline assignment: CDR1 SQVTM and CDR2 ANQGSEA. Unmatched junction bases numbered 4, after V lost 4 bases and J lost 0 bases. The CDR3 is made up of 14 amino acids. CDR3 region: CSVGGQKSTDTQYF. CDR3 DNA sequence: TGCAGCGTTGGGGGACAGAAGAGCACAGATACGCAGTATTTT.

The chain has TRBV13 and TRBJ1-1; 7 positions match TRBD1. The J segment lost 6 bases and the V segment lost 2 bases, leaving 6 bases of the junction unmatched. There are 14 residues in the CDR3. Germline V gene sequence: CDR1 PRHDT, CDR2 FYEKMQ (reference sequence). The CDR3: CASSLTGDGPEAFF. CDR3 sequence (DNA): TGTGCCAGCAGCTTAACAGGGGATGGGCCTGAAGCTTTCTTT.

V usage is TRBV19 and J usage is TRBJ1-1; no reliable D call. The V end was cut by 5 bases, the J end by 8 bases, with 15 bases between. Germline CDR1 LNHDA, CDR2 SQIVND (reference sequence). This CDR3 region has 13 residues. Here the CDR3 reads CASSPPRWEEAFF. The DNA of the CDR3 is TGTGCCAGTAGTCCCCCTAGATGGGAGGAAGCTTTCTTT.

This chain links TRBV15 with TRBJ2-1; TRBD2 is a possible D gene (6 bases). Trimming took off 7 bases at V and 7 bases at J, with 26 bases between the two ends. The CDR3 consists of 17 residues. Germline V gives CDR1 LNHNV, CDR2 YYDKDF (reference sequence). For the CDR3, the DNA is TGTGCCACCATCCGCGGTCCTACCGACGGGAGTGATAATGAGCAGTTCTTC. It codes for CATIRGPTDGSDNEQFF.

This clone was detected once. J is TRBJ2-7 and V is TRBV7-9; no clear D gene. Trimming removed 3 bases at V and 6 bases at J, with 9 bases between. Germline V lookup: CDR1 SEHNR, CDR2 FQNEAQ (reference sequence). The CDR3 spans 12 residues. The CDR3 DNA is TGTGCCAGCAGCTTTCTGGAGTCCGAGCAGTACTTC. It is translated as CASSFLESEQYF.

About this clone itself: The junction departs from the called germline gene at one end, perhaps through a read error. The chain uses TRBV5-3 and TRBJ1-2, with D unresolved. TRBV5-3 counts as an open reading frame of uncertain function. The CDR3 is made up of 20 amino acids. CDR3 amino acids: CARTPETKLWLLINSPGCTF. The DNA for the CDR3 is TGTGCCAGAACCCCGGAAACCAAACTATGGCTACTTATAAACTCCCCTGGCTGCACCTTC.

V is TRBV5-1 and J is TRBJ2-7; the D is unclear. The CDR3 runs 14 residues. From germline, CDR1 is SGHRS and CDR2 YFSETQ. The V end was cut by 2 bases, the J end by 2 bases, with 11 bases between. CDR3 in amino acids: CASSLSLPPYEQYF. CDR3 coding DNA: TGCGCCAGCAGCTTATCACTTCCTCCCTACGAGCAGTACTTC.

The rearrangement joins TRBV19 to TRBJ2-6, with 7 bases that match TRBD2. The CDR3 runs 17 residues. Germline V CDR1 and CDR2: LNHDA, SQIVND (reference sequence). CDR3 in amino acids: CAASGLGPSSGANVLTF. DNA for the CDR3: TGTGCAGCTAGCGGTCTGGGGCCCAGCTCTGGGGCCAACGTCCTGACTTTC.

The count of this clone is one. This CDR3 is CASSFVPGGNTEAFF. The CDR3 bases are TGTGCCAGCAGTTTCGTTCCGGGAGGGAACACTGAAGCTTTCTTT. The V and J genes are TRBV28 and TRBJ1-1; the D is unclear. Germline V lookup: CDR1 MDHEN, CDR2 SYDVKM. Trimming stripped 3 bases from V and 1 base from J, with 12 bases between. This CDR3 is 15 amino acids long.